A selection of T cell receptor beta chains follows, all from one sample in a study of long-term antiretroviral therapy in people with HIV. Only in-frame clones appear in the TCRdb table, and some are missing; sequencing was by immunoSEQ multiplex PCR. Seen here are 35,000 to 40,000 clones, 70% to 90% observed once, and the top ten hold 8% to 11%. Specimen: unsorted PBMCs, collected 2.2 years after starting antiretroviral therapy. The receptor set was obtained from a man between 18 and 35 years old with HIV. Each CDR3 is given with its conserved first and last residue. Each record gives: J gene, V gene, CDR3 protein.

j_call: TRBJ2-7
v_call: TRBV6-1
cdr3_aa: CASSPHRGREQYF

j_call: TRBJ1-2
v_call: TRBV2
cdr3_aa: CASSEVGGRTYGYTF

j_call: TRBJ2-7
v_call: TRBV30
cdr3_aa: CAWSPAYEQYF

j_call: TRBJ2-1
v_call: TRBV7-2
cdr3_aa: CASSSRQGGVAAWEQFF

j_call: TRBJ1-3
v_call: TRBV4-2
cdr3_aa: CASSQDFGPGNTIYF

j_call: TRBJ1-2
v_call: TRBV4-1
cdr3_aa: CASSQDLAGGYTF

j_call: TRBJ1-2
v_call: TRBV27
cdr3_aa: CASSLPQGVGYTF

j_call: TRBJ1-5
v_call: TRBV6-6
cdr3_aa: CASRPRDREAQHF

j_call: TRBJ2-2
v_call: TRBV11-2
cdr3_aa: CASSLASGTGSNAGELFF

j_call: TRBJ2-7
v_call: TRBV5-4
cdr3_aa: CASSLALGQGGQYF

j_call: TRBJ2-3
v_call: TRBV5-5
cdr3_aa: CASSLPQRLRTDTQYF

j_call: TRBJ2-7
v_call: TRBV19
cdr3_aa: CASSGAYEQYF

j_call: TRBJ2-2
v_call: TRBV30
cdr3_aa: CAWSVRHLSGELFF

j_call: TRBJ2-5
v_call: TRBV6-1
cdr3_aa: CASSDLGGGQETQYF

j_call: TRBJ2-2
v_call: TRBV10-3
cdr3_aa: CATSAGQIGELFF

j_call: TRBJ1-5
v_call: TRBV30
cdr3_aa: CAWSVTGLGQPQHF

j_call: TRBJ1-1
v_call: TRBV30
cdr3_aa: CACDRDGYTEAFF

j_call: TRBJ2-3
v_call: TRBV13
cdr3_aa: CASSSDRAIGATQYF

j_call: TRBJ2-6
v_call: TRBV15
cdr3_aa: CATSRDRNTGANVLTF

j_call: TRBJ1-3
v_call: TRBV19
cdr3_aa: CASATALSGNTIYF

j_call: TRBJ1-1
v_call: TRBV4-1
cdr3_aa: CASSQGGPSNTEAFF

j_call: TRBJ2-1
v_call: TRBV6-1
cdr3_aa: CASSDLSSGGIYNEQFF

j_call: TRBJ2-3
v_call: TRBV25-1
cdr3_aa: CASNSREQTDTQYF

j_call: TRBJ2-1
v_call: TRBV4-1
cdr3_aa: CASSQDIRGNEQFF

j_call: TRBJ2-5
v_call: TRBV15
cdr3_aa: CATSNRAGTQYF

j_call: TRBJ2-1
v_call: TRBV4-2
cdr3_aa: CASSYQTSGGSYNEQFF

j_call: TRBJ2-1
v_call: TRBV5-1
cdr3_aa: CASSLVYGTGGLAERNEQFF

j_call: TRBJ1-1
v_call: TRBV2
cdr3_aa: CASSLTGVGTEAFF

j_call: TRBJ2-3
v_call: TRBV15
cdr3_aa: CATSFRPGQAAGWDTQYF

j_call: TRBJ2-7
v_call: TRBV7-9
cdr3_aa: CASSLEDFGYEQYF

j_call: TRBJ2-1
v_call: TRBV15
cdr3_aa: CATSRDLASGLNEQFF

j_call: TRBJ2-7
v_call: TRBV30
cdr3_aa: CAWSHGQGEEQYF

j_call: TRBJ2-2
v_call: TRBV11-3
cdr3_aa: CASSAGNANTGELFF

j_call: TRBJ1-1
v_call: TRBV28
cdr3_aa: CASSSTGTNTEAFF